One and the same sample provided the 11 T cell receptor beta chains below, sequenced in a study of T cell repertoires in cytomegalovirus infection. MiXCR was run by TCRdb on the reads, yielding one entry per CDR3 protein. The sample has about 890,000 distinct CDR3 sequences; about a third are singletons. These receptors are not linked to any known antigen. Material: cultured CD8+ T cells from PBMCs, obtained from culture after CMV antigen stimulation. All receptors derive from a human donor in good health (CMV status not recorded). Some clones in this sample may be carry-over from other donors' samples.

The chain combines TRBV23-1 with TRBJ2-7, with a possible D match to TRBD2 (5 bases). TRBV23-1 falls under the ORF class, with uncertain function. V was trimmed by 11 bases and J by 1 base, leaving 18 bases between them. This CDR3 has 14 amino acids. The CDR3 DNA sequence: TGCGCCGTCCTTCATAAGAGGGATTCCTACGAGCAGTACGTC. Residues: CAVLHKRDSYEQYV.

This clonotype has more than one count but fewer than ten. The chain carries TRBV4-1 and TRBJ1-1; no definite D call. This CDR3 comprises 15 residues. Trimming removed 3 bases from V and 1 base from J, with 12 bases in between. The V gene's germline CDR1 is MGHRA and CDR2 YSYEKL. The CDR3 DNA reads TGCGCCAGCAGCCATTTTAGGTACAAGAACACTGAAGCTTTCTTT. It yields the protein CASSHFRYKNTEAFF.

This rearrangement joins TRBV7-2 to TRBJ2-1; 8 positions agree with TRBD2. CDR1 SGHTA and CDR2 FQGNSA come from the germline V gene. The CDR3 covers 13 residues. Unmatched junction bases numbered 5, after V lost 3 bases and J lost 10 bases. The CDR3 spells CASSFSGGTEQFF. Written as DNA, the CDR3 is TGTGCCAGCAGCTTCAGCGGGGGAACGGAGCAGTTCTTC.

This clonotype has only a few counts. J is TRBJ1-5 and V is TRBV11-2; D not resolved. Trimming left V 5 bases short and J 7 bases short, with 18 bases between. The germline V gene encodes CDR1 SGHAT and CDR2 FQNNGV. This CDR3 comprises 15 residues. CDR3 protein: CASSLNGYPNQPQHF. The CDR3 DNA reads TGTGCCAGCAGCCTAAACGGATATCCGAACCAGCCCCAGCATTTT.

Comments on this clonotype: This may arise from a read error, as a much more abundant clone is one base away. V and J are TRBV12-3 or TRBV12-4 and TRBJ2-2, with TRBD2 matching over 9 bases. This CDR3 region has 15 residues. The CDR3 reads CGSSRGRAYTGELFF. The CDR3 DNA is TGTGGCAGCAGCCGCGGGAGGGCTTACACCGGGGAGCTGTTTTTT.

CDR3 sequence reads: CSARDVRSSYNSPLHF. The CDR3 DNA is TGCAGTGCTAGAGATGTCCGGAGCTCCTATAATTCACCCCTCCACTTT. V gene TRBV20-1 combines with J gene TRBJ1-6; D is undetermined. The ends were cut back, 0 bases at V and 0 bases at J, with 9 bases in the middle. CDR3 length: 16 amino acids. The germline CDR1 and CDR2 sequences are DFQATT and SNEGSKA (reference sequence).

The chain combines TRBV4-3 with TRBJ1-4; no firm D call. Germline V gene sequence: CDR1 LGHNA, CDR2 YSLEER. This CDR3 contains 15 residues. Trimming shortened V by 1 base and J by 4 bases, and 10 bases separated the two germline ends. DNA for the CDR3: TGCGCCAGCAGCCAAGGGGCGCGCGGTAATGAAAAACTGTTTTTT. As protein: CASSQGARGNEKLFF.

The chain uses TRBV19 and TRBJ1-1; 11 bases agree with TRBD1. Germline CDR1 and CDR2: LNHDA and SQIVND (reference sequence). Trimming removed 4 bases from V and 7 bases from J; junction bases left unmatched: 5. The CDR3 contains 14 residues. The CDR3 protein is CASSTDRGLGEAFF. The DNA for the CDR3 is TGTGCCAGTAGTACGGACAGGGGGCTTGGTGAAGCTTTCTTT.

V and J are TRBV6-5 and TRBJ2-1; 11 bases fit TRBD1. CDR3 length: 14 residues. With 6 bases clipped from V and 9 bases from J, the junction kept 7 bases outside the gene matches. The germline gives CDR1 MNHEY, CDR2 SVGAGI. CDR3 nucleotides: TGTGCCAGCAGCGGACAGGGGGCAGGGGGTGAGCAGTTCTTC. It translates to CASSGQGAGGEQFF.

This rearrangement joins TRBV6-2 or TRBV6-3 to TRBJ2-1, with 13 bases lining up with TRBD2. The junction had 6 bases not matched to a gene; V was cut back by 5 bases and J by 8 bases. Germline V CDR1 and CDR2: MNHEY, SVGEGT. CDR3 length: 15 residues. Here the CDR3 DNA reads TGTGCCAGCAGTAAACTAGCGGGGGGGCAAGATGAGCAGTTCTTC. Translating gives CASSKLAGGQDEQFF.

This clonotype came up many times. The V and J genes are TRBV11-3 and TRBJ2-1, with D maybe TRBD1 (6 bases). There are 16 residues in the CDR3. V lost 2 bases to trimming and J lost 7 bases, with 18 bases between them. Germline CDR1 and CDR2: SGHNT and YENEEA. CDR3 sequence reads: CASSLSQQLRGNEQFF. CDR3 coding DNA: TGTGCCAGCAGCTTATCCCAGCAGCTAAGGGGGAATGAGCAGTTCTTC.